The rows below give T cell receptor beta chains drawn from one sample of a study of T-cell memory formation after mild COVID-19. TCRdb recomputed calls from the 5' RACE reads with MiXCR, one row per CDR3 protein. The repertoire consists of about 130,000 distinct CDR3 sequences, with roughly a quarter occurring once and the leading ten covering approximately 25%. Sequencing was done on a sample of PBMCs or a T cell subset sorted from them (not recorded which). The source is an adult woman who had mild COVID-19 (a few samples of this study predate the infection). Cell type and time point are not known. CDR3s include the opening cysteine and the closing phenylalanine or tryptophan. The D gene is left open where the match is weak. Size tells how often a clone was seen (once, few, many) or the class of an expanded clone, and some rows leave it out.

TRBJ2-3 | TRBV12-3/TRBV12-4 | NA | NA | TGTGCCAGCAGTTTGACGGGAGAAGGATCGGATACGCAGTATTTT | CASSLTGEGSDTQYF
TRBJ1-1 | TRBV6-1 | NA | NA | TGTGCCAGCGTAGAGGGCTTGAACACTGAAGCTTTCTTT | CASVEGLNTEAFF
TRBJ2-5 | TRBV29-1 | TRBD1 | NA | TGCAGCGTTTTCGGGACAGGGGTCCAAGAGACCCAGTACTTC | CSVFGTGVQETQYF
TRBJ2-7 | TRBV29-1 | NA | few | TGCAGCGTCAGGGAGGCCTACGAGCAGTACTTC | CSVREAYEQYF
TRBJ2-7 | TRBV7-9 | NA | few | TGTGCCAGCAGCGCCTCCGGGGGGCGAGGGGCCTACGAGCAGTACTTC | CASSASGGRGAYEQYF
TRBJ2-3 | TRBV7-9 | TRBD1 | few | TGTGCCAGCAGCTTAGCGACCGGGACAGGTCACACAGATACGCAGTATTTT | CASSLATGTGHTDTQYF
TRBJ2-1 | TRBV5-6 | TRBD2 | few | TGTGCCAGCAGCTTCCTAGCGGGAGCCTACAATGAGCAGTTCTTC | CASSFLAGAYNEQFF
TRBJ2-5 | TRBV7-6 | TRBD1 | NA | TGTGCCAGCAGCATGACAGGGGCAGAAACCCAGTACTTC | CASSMTGAETQYF
TRBJ1-5 | TRBV12-5 | NA | few | TGTGCTAGGCATAACAGCAATCAGCCCCAGCATTTT | CARHNSNQPQHF
TRBJ2-1 | TRBV6-4 | NA | few | TGTGCCAGCAGTAGAGGGGCGATCGATGAGCAGTTCTTC | CASSRGAIDEQFF
TRBJ2-1 | TRBV12-3/TRBV12-4 | TRBD2 | few | TGTGCCAGCAGTTTTGGTAGCGGGATGTGGGATGAGCAGTTCTTC | CASSFGSGMWDEQFF
TRBJ1-2 | TRBV7-8 | TRBD1 | NA | TGTGCCAGCAGTTTCCGGACAGGGGGAGGTGGCTACACCTTC | CASSFRTGGGGYTF
TRBJ2-7 | TRBV7-3 | NA | NA | TGTGACAGCAGCTTGGGGGGTCCGGGGGAGCAGTACTTC | CDSSLGGPGEQYF
TRBJ1-1 | TRBV20-1 | TRBD1 | NA | TGCAGTGCTAGACCCTCAGGGGGCCTTACGACCCTGAACACTGAAGCTTTCTTT | CSARPSGGLTTLNTEAFF
TRBJ1-1 | TRBV25-1 | TRBD1 | NA | TGTGCCAGCAGCCCCAAAGGGACAGGTATAATGAACACTGAAGCTTTCTTT | CASSPKGTGIMNTEAFF
TRBJ2-1 | TRBV5-6 | NA | NA | TGTGCCAGCAGCTTCTGGGGGTTATTGAATGAGCAGTTCTTC | CASSFWGLLNEQFF
TRBJ1-2 | TRBV2 | NA | NA | TGTGCCAGCAGTGATTTGGAGCAGCCCCTAGTTGATGGCTACACCTTC | CASSDLEQPLVDGYTF
TRBJ1-2 | TRBV24-1 | NA | few | TGTGCCACCAGTGATTTCTCGTATGGCTACACCTTC | CATSDFSYGYTF
TRBJ2-3 | TRBV4-3 | TRBD2 | few | TGCGCCAGCAGCCAATTTAGCGGGAGGGAAGGCACAGATACGCAGTATTTT | CASSQFSGREGTDTQYF
TRBJ2-7 | TRBV5-6 | TRBD1 | NA | TGTGCCAGCAGCTTACGGACAGGGGACTACGAGCAGTACTTC | CASSLRTGDYEQYF
TRBJ2-7 | TRBV27 | NA | once | TGTGCCAGCAGTTTTTCCGGGACCGAGCAGTACTTC | CASSFSGTEQYF
TRBJ2-7 | TRBV7-8 | TRBD2 | few | TGTGCCAGCAGCTTCTTAGCTTTATCACCGGGACTAGCGGGCTACGAGCAGTACTTC | CASSFLALSPGLAGYEQYF
TRBJ2-2 | TRBV12-3/TRBV12-4 | NA | NA | TGTGCCAGCAGTGCGGGGCCCGGGTTGGCTGGGACCGGGGAGCTGTTTTTT | CASSAGPGLAGTGELFF
TRBJ1-6 | TRBV9 | NA | NA | TGTGCCAGCAGCGTAGACGGCGGTAATTCACCCCTCCACTTT | CASSVDGGNSPLHF
TRBJ1-4 | TRBV5-6 | TRBD1 | few | TGTGCCAGCAGCCTCGGGACAGGGGGTGAAAAACTGTTTTTT | CASSLGTGGEKLFF
TRBJ2-7 | TRBV4-3 | NA | NA | TGCGCCAGCAGCCAAGCTCGGGACATGGGCTACGAGCAGTACTTC | CASSQARDMGYEQYF
TRBJ2-7 | TRBV4-3 | NA | NA | TGCGCCAGCAGCCAGCTCCTGCCGGGACAGGGACTAGACCTCTCCTACGAGCAGTACTTC | CASSQLLPGQGLDLSYEQYF
TRBJ2-1 | TRBV6-2/TRBV6-3 | TRBD2 | few | TGTGCCAGCAGCCTTCTAGCGGGAGGGCCTTCTGGGCAGTTCTTC | CASSLLAGGPSGQFF
TRBJ2-5 | TRBV6-2/TRBV6-3 | NA | few | TGTGCCAGCAGTTACGACGAAGGGGAAGAGACCCAGTACTTC | CASSYDEGEETQYF
TRBJ1-5 | TRBV7-9 | NA | few | TGTGCCAGCAGTCATAGTTATAGCAATCAGCCCCAGCATTTT | CASSHSYSNQPQHF
TRBJ1-4 | TRBV27 | NA | once | TGTGCCAGCAGTTTGAGATGGGATGAAAAACTGTTTTTT | CASSLRWDEKLFF
TRBJ1-1 | TRBV12-3/TRBV12-4 | TRBD1 | few | TGTGCCAGCAGCTTTACCGACAGGGCTGAAGCTTTCTTT | CASSFTDRAEAFF